Shown below are 26 T cell receptor beta chains from a single sample sequenced in a study of T cells in Graves' hyperthyroidism and ophthalmopathy. RNA transcripts yielded amplified TCR beta CDR3 regions. Carried out on the TCR CDR3, a first-round RT-PCR used the HTBI primer set. One entry per CDR3 protein, called by TCRdb with MiXCR from the multiplex PCR reads. Among under 550,000 distinct CDR3 sequences listed, roughly 15% were seen once. The sample was blood. The receptors were gathered from a woman aged 18-35 years with Graves' hyperthyroidism.

V gene TRBV12-3 or TRBV12-4 combines with J gene TRBJ2-2; D gene ambiguous. The CDR3 loop spans 15 amino acids. The V gene lost 2 bases and the J gene lost 4 bases, with 11 bases spanning the gap. CDR3 in amino acids: CASSLMVGRTGELFF. The DNA for the CDR3 is TGTGCCAGCAGTTTAATGGTAGGGCGCACCGGGGAGCTGTTTTTT.

This clonotype was seen ten or more times. The rearrangement links TRBV20-1 to TRBJ2-3; D might be TRBD2 (6 bases). The CDR3 spans 16 residues. The V gene's germline CDR1 is DFQATT and CDR2 SNEGSKA (reference sequence). V was shortened by 0 bases and J by 0 bases, with 13 bases between the two germline ends. The CDR3 sequence is CSARDWSGPSTDTQYF. Written as DNA, the CDR3 is TGCAGTGCTAGAGATTGGAGCGGGCCCAGCACAGATACGCAGTATTTT.

This clonotype came up many times. The chain employs TRBV20-1 and TRBJ2-7; TRBD2 agrees at 8 bases. V was pared by 0 bases and J by 4 bases, with 17 bases of the junction left unmatched. This CDR3 has 18 residues. Germline CDR1 DFQATT, CDR2 SNEGSKA (reference sequence). In DNA form, the CDR3 reads TGCAGTGCTAGAGATGCGGTCAGCCTTCGCAGCGGGAGTTACGAGCAGTACTTC. This encodes CSARDAVSLRSGSYEQYF.

This clonotype was seen ten or more times. This chain joins TRBV10-3 and TRBJ2-1; D may be TRBD1 (6 bases). This CDR3 spans 13 amino acids. The V and J ends lost 7 bases and 4 bases respectively, with 11 bases between them. Germline V gene lookup returns CDR1 ENHRY and CDR2 SYGVKD. The CDR3 is CAITKDSYNEQFF. CDR3 nucleotides: TGTGCCATCACTAAGGACAGTTACAATGAGCAGTTCTTC.

This clonotype was observed at least ten times. The gene calls are TRBV2 and TRBJ2-1; 8 positions agree with TRBD1. The CDR3 runs 13 residues. The V gene end was trimmed by 5 bases and the J gene end by 6 bases; junction bases not matched to a gene: 3. Germline V gene lookup returns CDR1 SNHLY and CDR2 FYNNEI. The CDR3, as DNA: TGTGCCAGCAGTAAAACAGGGGGCAATGAGCAGTTCTTC. Amino acids: CASSKTGGNEQFF.

This clonotype turned up a few times. The CDR3 spells CASSFRGQNTGELFF. The CDR3 DNA sequence: TGTGCCAGCAGCTTCAGAGGCCAGAACACCGGGGAGCTGTTTTTT. The chain employs TRBV13 and TRBJ2-2; D call uncertain. In germline, CDR1 is PRHDT, CDR2 FYEKMQ (reference sequence). V lost 3 bases and J lost 1, with 9 bases in between. The CDR3 contains 15 residues.

This clonotype was seen many times. V usage is TRBV12-3 or TRBV12-4 and J usage is TRBJ2-7, with unresolved D. With 0 bases removed from V and 1 base from J, the gap between germline ends came to 4 bases. The CDR3 contains 13 residues. Here the CDR3 reads CASSLAQSYEQYF. As DNA, the CDR3 is TGTGCCAGCAGTTTAGCCCAGTCCTACGAGCAGTACTTC.

This clonotype was counted at least ten times. V is TRBV2 and J is TRBJ2-3; 8 nucleotides align to TRBD1. Germline trimming cut 7 bases from V and 3 bases from J; bases unmatched to any gene: 9. CDR1 is SNHLY and CDR2 is FYNNEI in the germline V gene. There are 15 residues in the CDR3. The CDR3 region is CASMTGERGTDTQYF. CDR3 coding DNA: TGTGCCAGCATGACAGGGGAAAGGGGTACAGATACGCAGTATTTT.

This clonotype was seen repeatedly, ten times or more. The chain links TRBV15 to TRBJ2-7, with 8 bases that match TRBD1. Germline CDR1 reads LNHNV; CDR2 reads YYDKDF (reference sequence). This CDR3 has 15 residues. V lost 0 bases and J lost 6; bases outside the gene matches: 7. CDR3 coding DNA: TGTGCCACCAGCAGAGATCGCAGGGGGCAGGGCGAGCAGTACTTC. The encoded protein is CATSRDRRGQGEQYF.

Many counts were recorded for this clonotype. The rearrangement uses TRBV7-9 and TRBJ2-7, with 8 bases lining up with TRBD2. Losses at the gene ends were 0 bases for V and 0 bases for J; bases not matched to a gene: 13. CDR3 length equals 19 residues. The V gene's germline CDR1 is SEHNR and CDR2 FQNEAQ (reference sequence). CDR3 residues: CASSLAPGLAGFSSYEQYF. Here the CDR3 DNA reads TGTGCCAGCAGCTTAGCGCCGGGGCTAGCGGGCTTTAGCTCCTACGAGCAGTACTTC.

This clonotype was detected ten times or more. An end of the junction differs from the germline gene, which may be a read error. The chain combines TRBV28 with TRBJ1-5; D may be TRBD1 (5 bases). The CDR3 spans 12 residues. The germline V gene encodes CDR1 MDHEN and CDR2 SYDVKM. DNA for the CDR3: TGTGCCTGCAGTTTATGGGGGCAGCCCCAGCATTTT. Its translation is CACSLWGQPQHF.

This clonotype was recorded many times. The genes are TRBV11-2 and TRBJ1-1; possible D gene TRBD1, 6 bases. Germline lookup yields CDR1 SGHAT and CDR2 FQNNGV. This CDR3 is built from 13 residues. V was clipped by 6 bases and J by 2 bases, with 10 bases between them. The CDR3 reads CASRMGHNTEAFF. CDR3 nucleotide sequence: TGTGCCAGCAGGATGGGACACAACACTGAAGCTTTCTTT. Using reference TRBV11-2 and TRBJ1-1 for the parts outside the CDR3, the full variable domain is EAGVAQSPRYKIIEKRQSVAFWCNPISGHATLYWYQQILGQGPKLLIQFQNNGVVDDSQLPKDRFSAERLKGVDSTLKIQPAKLEDSAVYLCASRMGHNTEAFFGQGTRLTVV.

This clonotype was detected ten times or more. CDR3 sequence reads: CAWSEGMPNTEAFF. The CDR3 DNA reads as TGTGCCTGGAGTGAGGGGATGCCGAACACTGAAGCTTTCTTT. The chain combines TRBV30 with TRBJ1-1, with TRBD1 as a possible D gene (5 bases). Trimming took off 1 base at V and 1 base at J, with 10 bases between the two ends. Looked up from germline, CDR1 is GTSNPN and CDR2 is SVGIG (reference sequence). The CDR3 runs to 14 residues.

A note on this clonotype: Possible read error: a much larger clone is one base away. V is TRBV28 and J is TRBJ1-3; no clear D. The V end was cut by 6 bases, the J end by 0 bases, with 21 bases between. CDR1 MDHEN and CDR2 SYDVKM come from the germline V gene. The CDR3 spans 18 residues. CDR3 DNA sequence: TGTGCCAGCAGGCTACGGGAACCCACTCTTATCTCTGGAAACACCATATATTTT. As protein: CASRLREPTLISGNTIYF.

The sample holds one count of this clonotype. The J gene is TRBJ1-4, the V gene TRBV6-2 or TRBV6-3, with D possibly TRBD1 on 5 matching bases. Germline V gene sequence: CDR1 MNHEY, CDR2 SVGEGT. Trimming took off 6 bases at V and 7 bases at J, with 18 bases between the two ends. The CDR3 length is 15 residues. For the CDR3, the DNA is TGTGCCAGCAGCGAACAGGAGATATCTGTTGAAAAACTGTTTTTT. As protein: CASSEQEISVEKLFF.

This clonotype occurred many times. V usage is TRBV2 and J usage is TRBJ2-3, with 12 bases lining up with TRBD2. The CDR3 length is 15 residues. The ends lost 6 bases at V and 4 bases at J; junction bases unmatched: 5. Germline CDR1 and CDR2: SNHLY and FYNNEI. The CDR3 DNA follows: TGTGCCAGCAGAGAGACTAGCGGGAGCGCAGATACGCAGTATTTT. It encodes CASRETSGSADTQYF.

In its sample, this clonotype was seen once. This may be a read error, as it is one base from a much larger clone. V usage is TRBV6-2 or TRBV6-3 and J usage is TRBJ1-4; the D gene is possibly TRBD1 (5 bases). The V gene's germline CDR1 is MNHEY and CDR2 SVGEGT. The CDR3 extends over 15 amino acids. CDR3 protein: CAGSARQPTNEKLFF. In DNA, the CDR3 is TGTGCCGGCAGTGCGAGACAGCCAACTAATGAAAAACTGTTTTTT.

The table lists this clonotype with many counts. The chain is built from TRBV3-1 and TRBJ2-7; D is undetermined. The CDR3 is 14 amino acids. V dropped 1 base and J dropped 4 bases, with 11 bases sitting between them. The germline gives CDR1 LGHDT, CDR2 YNNKEL (reference sequence). CDR3 DNA: TGTGCCAGCAGCCAAGGTCACGCCACTTACGAGCAGTACTTC. Translated: CASSQGHATYEQYF.

This chain joins TRBV28 and TRBJ2-7, with D perhaps TRBD1 (6 bases). This CDR3 spans 15 amino acids. Germline CDR1 is MDHEN and CDR2 is SYDVKM. The V end was cut by 6 bases, the J end by 3 bases, with 18 bases between. CDR3 in amino acids: CASRPRGQLYYEQYF. For the CDR3, the DNA is TGTGCCAGCAGACCCAGGGGCCAACTATACTACGAGCAGTACTTC. Using reference TRBV28 and TRBJ2-7 for the parts outside the CDR3, the full variable domain is DVKVTQSSRYLVKRTGEKVFLECVQDMDHENMFWYRQDPGLGLRLIYFSYDVKMKEKGDIPEGYSVSREKKERFSLILESASTNQTSMYLCASRPRGQLYYEQYFGPGTRLTVT.

This clonotype came up many times. DNA for the CDR3: TGTGCCAGCAGTTTACGCGCAGGGGGAGAAGGTGAAGCTTTCTTT. Its protein product is CASSLRAGGEGEAFF. The genes are TRBV28 and TRBJ1-1, with 7 bases lining up with TRBD1. Germline CDR1 is MDHEN and CDR2 is SYDVKM. V was pared by 2 bases and J by 7 bases, with 10 bases of the junction left unmatched. The CDR3 runs 15 residues.

This clonotype was recorded at least ten times. The genes are TRBV6-1 and TRBJ2-6; 9 bases agree with TRBD1. The germline V gene has CDR1 MNHNS and CDR2 SASEGT. Germline trimming cut 7 bases from V and 0 bases from J; bases unmatched to any gene: 1. This CDR3 has 15 amino acids. CDR3 coding DNA: TGTGCCAGCACGGGACAGGGCTCTGGGGCCAACGTCCTGACTTTC. This translates into CASTGQGSGANVLTF.

The genes are TRBV28 and TRBJ1-2, with 10 bases matching TRBD1. Germline V CDR1 and CDR2: MDHEN, SYDVKM. The CDR3 is 16 amino acids. The trim removed 6 bases at V and 5 bases at J, leaving 12 bases unmatched. The CDR3 here is CASSRIPGQGQYGYTF. The CDR3 region has the DNA TGTGCCAGCAGCCGAATACCGGGACAGGGGCAATATGGCTACACCTTC.

This clonotype was observed many times. The chain carries TRBV6-1 and TRBJ1-1; no clear D. Trimming cost V 6 bases and J 3 bases, with 11 bases left between them. CDR1 is MNHNS and CDR2 is SASEGT in the germline V gene. The CDR3 runs 13 residues. The chain's CDR3 is CASSTYSDTEAFF. The CDR3 DNA reads TGTGCCAGCAGCACATACAGCGACACTGAAGCTTTCTTT.

As to this clonotype: Possible read error: a much larger clone is one base away. In nucleotides, the CDR3 is TGTACCAGCAGCTTAGGGGCACAGACTGTAAACACTGAAGCTTTCTTT. It encodes CTSSLGAQTVNTEAFF. This sequence joins TRBV13 and TRBJ1-1; possible D gene TRBD1, 5 bases. This CDR3 is built from 16 residues. Germline-derived CDR1 and CDR2 are PRHDT and FYEKMQ (reference sequence).

This clonotype was seen ten or more times. The chain carries TRBV9 and TRBJ1-1; D is unclear. CDR1 is SGDLS, CDR2 YYNGEE, per germline. The germline V and J ends were trimmed by 3 bases and 7 bases, with 13 bases remaining between them. CDR3 length equals 13 residues. The CDR3 DNA sequence: TGTGCCAGCAGCGCCGACATGTGGGGTGAAGCTTTCTTT. It specifies CASSADMWGEAFF.

The rearrangement joins TRBV27 to TRBJ2-7; 8 positions match TRBD2. The ends lost 3 bases at V and 2 bases at J; junction bases unmatched: 3. CDR1 MNHEY and CDR2 SMNVEV come from the germline V gene (reference sequence). The CDR3 runs 14 residues. The CDR3 bases are TGTGCCAGCAGTTTGACTAGCGATACCTACGAGCAGTACTTC. Amino acid sequence: CASSLTSDTYEQYF.